This T cell receptor (beta chain) is drawn from a study of blood T cell repertoires in COVID-19. Study-wide context: Specimens from acute and convalescent COVID-19 originated in the United States, Italy and Spain. The analysed material was cDNA or gDNA that came from T cells, B-cell-depleted T cells, or PBMCs.

Source study methods: Nucleated cell number was recorded as an estimate derived from reference gene primer amplification. The repertoire was sequenced with immunoSEQ multiplex PCR; TCRdb's copy has only in-frame clones and lacks some. V and J calls and clone size are copied from that table; D and trimming were computed from the DNA. The sample holds under 300,000 clones, about 88% seen once. Germline loops: CDR1 MNHEY, CDR2 SVGEGT. J gave up 2 bases and V 2 bases, and 19 bases lay outside the gene matches. The length of the CDR3 is 21 residues. J is TRBJ2-5 and V is TRBV6-2 or TRBV6-3; 11 nucleotides agree with TRBD1. The sequencing sample was made of peripheral blood. The receptor's source is a woman aged 40 to 49 who had recovered from COVID-19. In DNA, the CDR3 is TGTGCCAGCAGTTACCCGGTTGGACAGGGGGCTCTAGCGGGGATTCAAGAGACCCAGTACTTC. Its translation is CASSYPVGQGALAGIQETQYF.